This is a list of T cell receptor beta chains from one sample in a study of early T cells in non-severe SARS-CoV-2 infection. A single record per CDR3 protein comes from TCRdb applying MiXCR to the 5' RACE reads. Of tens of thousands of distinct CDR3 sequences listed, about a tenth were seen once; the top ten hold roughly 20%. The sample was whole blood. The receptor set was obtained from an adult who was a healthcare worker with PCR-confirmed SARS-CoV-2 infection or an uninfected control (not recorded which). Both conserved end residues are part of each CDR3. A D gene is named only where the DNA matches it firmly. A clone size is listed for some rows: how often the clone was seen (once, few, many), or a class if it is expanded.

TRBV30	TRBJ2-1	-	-	CALDTTGIIFF	TGTGCCTTGGATACCACAGGTATCATCTTCTTC
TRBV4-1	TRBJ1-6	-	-	CASSQAPGSTLHF	TGCGCCAGCAGCCAAGCCCCTGGGTCCACACTCCACTTT
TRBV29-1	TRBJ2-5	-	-	CSVEGETQYF	TGCAGCGTTGAAGGGGAGACCCAGTACTTC
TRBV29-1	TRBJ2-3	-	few	CSVVEGGTDTQYF	TGCAGCGTAGTCGAGGGGGGCACAGATACGCAGTATTTT
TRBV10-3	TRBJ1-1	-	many	CAISASPPVSEAFF	TGTGCCATCAGTGCCTCTCCTCCCGTTTCTGAAGCTTTCTTT
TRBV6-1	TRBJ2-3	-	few	CASTVGDFSNTDTQYF	TGTGCCAGCACGGTGGGGGACTTTTCTAACACAGATACGCAGTATTTT
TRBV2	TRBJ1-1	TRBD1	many	CATRQGANTEAFF	TGTGCCACGAGACAGGGGGCGAACACTGAAGCTTTCTTT
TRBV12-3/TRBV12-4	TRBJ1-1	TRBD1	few	CASTAGTGRAFF	TGTGCCAGCACGGCCGGGACAGGAAGAGCTTTCTTT
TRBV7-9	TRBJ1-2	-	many	CASGTENYGYTF	TGTGCCAGCGGAACAGAAAACTATGGCTACACCTTC
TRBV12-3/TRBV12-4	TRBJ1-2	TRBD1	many	CASRTTGNYGYTF	TGTGCCAGCCGGACGACAGGGAACTATGGCTACACCTTC
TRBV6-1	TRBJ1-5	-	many	CASTFDSNQPQHF	TGTGCCAGCACTTTTGATAGCAATCAGCCCCAGCATTTT
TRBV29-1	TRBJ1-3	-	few	CSVEGGNSGNTIYF	TGCAGCGTTGAGGGCGGGAACTCTGGAAACACCATATATTTT
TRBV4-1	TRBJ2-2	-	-	CASSQEAADTGELFF	TGCGCCAGCAGCCAAGAAGCTGCCGACACCGGGGAGCTGTTTTTT
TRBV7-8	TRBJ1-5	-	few	CASSLYGTRDQPQHF	TGTGCCAGCAGCTTATACGGGACGCGAGATCAGCCCCAGCATTTT
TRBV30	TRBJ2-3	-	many	CAWSGPLSPGDTQYF	TGTGCCTGGAGTGGGCCCCTCTCGCCGGGAGATACGCAGTATTTT
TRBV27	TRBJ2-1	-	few	CASSTSIGEQFF	TGTGCCAGCAGTACATCCATCGGAGAGCAGTTCTTC
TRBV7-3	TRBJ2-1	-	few	CASSEGGLSYNEQFF	TGTGCCAGCAGCGAGGGGGGCCTCTCCTACAATGAGCAGTTCTTC
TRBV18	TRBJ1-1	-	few	CASPRGGEAFF	TGTGCCAGCCCCCGGGGTGGAGAAGCTTTCTTT
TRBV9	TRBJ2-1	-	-	CASSVSTGLSYNEQFF	TGTGCCAGCAGCGTATCGACAGGCCTCTCCTACAATGAGCAGTTCTTC
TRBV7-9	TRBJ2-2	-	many	CASSLMELNTGELFF	TGTGCCAGCAGCTTAATGGAGCTTAACACCGGGGAGCTGTTTTTT
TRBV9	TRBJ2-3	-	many	CASSVSPATDTQYF	TGTGCCAGCAGCGTAAGTCCAGCGACAGATACGCAGTATTTT
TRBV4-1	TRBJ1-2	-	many	CASSQAPYPLGYTF	TGCGCCAGCAGCCAGGCTCCCTACCCGCTGGGCTACACCTTC
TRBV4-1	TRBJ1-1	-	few	CASSQSTGVNTEAFF	TGCGCCAGCAGCCAATCGACAGGAGTGAACACTGAAGCTTTCTTT
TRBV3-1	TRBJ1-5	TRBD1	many	CASSQGTGGNQPQHF	TGTGCCAGCAGCCAAGGGACAGGGGGCAATCAGCCCCAGCATTTT
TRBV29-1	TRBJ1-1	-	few	CSVSQGRAEAFF	TGCAGCGTCTCTCAGGGGAGGGCTGAAGCTTTCTTT
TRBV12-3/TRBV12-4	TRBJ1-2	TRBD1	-	CASSSRDRGIGGYTF	TGTGCCAGCAGTAGCCGGGACAGGGGCATTGGTGGCTACACCTTC
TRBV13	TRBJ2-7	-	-	CASSTRGHSYEQYF	TGTGCCAGCAGCACCCGGGGGCATTCCTACGAGCAGTACTTC
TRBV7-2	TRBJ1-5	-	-	CASSGTGTRVDQPQHF	TGTGCCAGCAGCGGAACCGGGACACGAGTAGATCAGCCCCAGCATTTT